Reported below is one T cell receptor (beta chain). CDR1 is SQVTM, CDR2 ANQGSEA, per germline. This CDR3 has 14 residues. With 0 bases clipped from V and 3 bases from J, the junction kept 1 base outside the gene matches. Preparation of the TCRbeta library used unique molecular identifiers. Each CDR3 protein is one row after TCRdb ran MiXCR on the PCR reads. The sample lists 330,000 or so distinct CDR3 sequences, about 9.3% seen once, with about 2.3% in the top ten. This entry comes from a study of T-cell reconstitution after alpha-beta-depleted transplantation in children. V usage is TRBV29-1 and J usage is TRBJ2-1; 8 bases line up with TRBD2. The sample in question was PBMCs from the stem cell graft donor, obtained from the stem cell graft. This receptor was obtained from a human donor who donated a stem cell graft to a child with acute lymphoblastic leukemia. The CDR3 DNA follows: TGCAGCGTTGAAGAGAGCGGGAGCTACAATGAGCAGTTCTTC. This gives the protein CSVEESGSYNEQFF.